One and the same sample provided the 21 T cell receptor beta chains below, sequenced in a study of blood T cell repertoires in COVID-19 (TCRdb year 2020). Library creation used the immunoSEQ multiplex PCR assay. In TCRdb, the immuneACCESS table is reduced to in-frame sequences with V and J assigned. These tables do not hold every clone; where another copy was compared, an unresolved V gene accounts for under half, and the others remain unexplained. In this sample the table shows 150,000 or so clones, about 82% of which occur a single time. Of the sample, 7.5% to 8.5% falls within the top ten clones. Sequenced material: peripheral blood. The receptors shown here come from a woman aged 60 to 75 with acute or convalescent COVID-19.

The chain uses TRBV11-2 and TRBJ1-1; TRBD1 agrees at 9 bases. The CDR3 spans 16 residues. Trimming at V came to 4 bases and at J to 4 bases, leaving 10 bases not matched to a gene. Germline CDR1 and CDR2: SGHAT and FQNNGV. CDR3 sequence reads: CASSWGTGKLGTEAFF. In DNA form, the CDR3 reads TGTGCCAGCAGCTGGGGGACAGGGAAGCTTGGCACTGAAGCTTTCTTT.

This clone was seen a few times. The chain uses TRBV11-3 and TRBJ1-1; no firm D call. The CDR3 is made up of 15 amino acids. Trimming took off 0 bases at V and 6 bases at J, with 14 bases between the two ends. Germline loops: CDR1 SGHNT, CDR2 YENEEA. The CDR3, as DNA: TGTGCCAGCAGCTTAGATCAACGGGAAAGCTCTGAAGCTTTCTTT. It yields the protein CASSLDQRESSEAFF.

This clone was seen only a few times. The chain links TRBV10-3 to TRBJ1-1; D is uncertain. This CDR3 region has 13 residues. Per germline, CDR1 ENHRY and CDR2 SYGVKD. V gave up 6 bases and J gave up 3 bases, with 11 bases separating them. The CDR3 reads CAIRTGVDTEAFF. The CDR3 nucleotides are TGTGCCATCAGGACCGGGGTCGACACTGAAGCTTTCTTT.

This clone showed up just a few times. The V gene is TRBV5-5, the J gene TRBJ2-7; a weak D match, TRBD2 (7 bases). The CDR3 is made up of 16 amino acids. Germline CDR1 SGHKS, CDR2 YYEKEE (reference sequence). The V gene lost 3 bases and the J gene lost 5 bases, with 21 bases spanning the gap. CDR3 sequence: CASSSLSRGAGDEQYF. CDR3 sequence (DNA): TGTGCCAGCAGCTCCCTCAGTAGGGGGGCGGGGGACGAGCAGTACTTC.

The chain's CDR3 is CAWNTGGPYEQYF. The CDR3 DNA reads as TGTGCCTGGAATACGGGGGGCCCTTACGAGCAGTACTTC. The chain is built from TRBV30 and TRBJ2-7; tentatively, D is TRBD2 (7 bases). V shed 4 bases and J shed 4 bases, with 14 bases lying between them. Germline assignment: CDR1 GTSNPN and CDR2 SVGIG (reference sequence). The CDR3 consists of 13 residues. Full variable domain (outside the CDR3, taken from reference TRBV30 and TRBJ2-7): SQTIHQWPATLVQPVGSPLSLECTVEGTSNPNLYWYRQAAGRGLQLLFYSVGIGQISSEVPQNLSASRPQDRQFILSSKKLLLSDSGFYLCAWNTGGPYEQYFGPGTRLTVT.

The chain employs TRBV11-3 and TRBJ2-1, with TRBD2 identical over 11 bases. The CDR3 spans 15 residues. Losses at the gene ends were 6 bases for V and 2 bases for J; bases not matched to a gene: 3. Germline V gene data show CDR1 as SGHNT and CDR2 as YENEEA. The CDR3 coding sequence is TGTGCCAGCAGGAAACTAGCGGGGGCCTACAATGAGCAGTTCTTC. Its translation is CASRKLAGAYNEQFF.

The CDR3 coding sequence is TGTGCCAGCAGCTTAGGGCAGTTGAACATTCAGTACTTC. Residues: CASSLGQLNIQYF. V and J are TRBV11-3 and TRBJ2-4; D remains ambiguous. The V gene lost 1 base and the J gene lost 7 bases, with 8 bases spanning the gap. The CDR3 loop spans 13 amino acids. Per the germline V gene, CDR1 is SGHNT and CDR2 is YENEEA.

V and J are TRBV6-1 and TRBJ1-6; 7 bases fit TRBD1. There are 18 residues in the CDR3. Germline lookup yields CDR1 MNHNS and CDR2 SASEGT. J was trimmed by 5 bases and V by 1 base; bases with no gene match: 11. The CDR3 sequence: CASSEEPQGFWDNSPLHF. For the CDR3, the DNA is TGTGCCAGCAGTGAAGAACCACAGGGGTTTTGGGATAATTCACCCCTCCACTTT.

A single count supports this clone. This chain connects TRBV15 to TRBJ1-2, with a possible D match to TRBD1 (5 bases). V dropped 0 bases and J dropped 1 base, with 9 bases sitting between them. The germline CDR1 and CDR2 sequences are LNHNV and YYDKDF (reference sequence). This CDR3 is built from 15 residues. The CDR3 loop is CATSREKGLNYGYTF. The CDR3 DNA sequence: TGTGCCACCAGCAGAGAAAAGGGGCTTAACTATGGCTACACCTTC.

This rearrangement joins TRBV19 to TRBJ1-4; D remains ambiguous. In germline, CDR1 is LNHDA, CDR2 SQIVND (reference sequence). V lost 3 bases, J lost 2 bases, and 7 bases lay in between. The CDR3 extends over 14 amino acids. CDR3 sequence reads: CASSILETNEKLFF. DNA for the CDR3: TGTGCCAGTAGTATCTTGGAGACTAATGAAAAACTGTTTTTT.

The J gene is TRBJ1-1, the V gene TRBV27; 8 bases fit TRBD1. Unmatched junction bases numbered 2, after V lost 3 bases and J lost 8 bases. The germline V gene has CDR1 MNHEY and CDR2 SMNVEV (reference sequence). The CDR3 is 12 amino acids. CDR3 in amino acids: CASSFDRGEAFF. Written as DNA, the CDR3 is TGTGCCAGCAGTTTCGACAGGGGAGAAGCTTTCTTT.

This clone has only a few counts. V usage is TRBV2 and J usage is TRBJ2-7, with TRBD2 as a possible D gene (6 bases). The germline V and J ends were trimmed by 7 bases and 2 bases, with 18 bases remaining between them. Per the germline V gene, CDR1 is SNHLY and CDR2 is FYNNEI. There are 15 residues in the CDR3. CDR3 protein: CASKELAAGPYEQYF. CDR3 sequence (DNA): TGTGCCAGCAAAGAACTCGCGGCGGGGCCCTACGAGCAGTACTTC.

The rearrangement uses TRBV7-3 and TRBJ2-1; 8 bases agree with TRBD2. This CDR3 is built from 13 residues. Per the germline V gene, CDR1 is SGHTA and CDR2 is FQGTGA. The V and J ends lost 5 bases and 6 bases, in that order; junction bases with no gene match: 3. CDR3 sequence (DNA): TGTGCCAGCAGCCCCGGGGGGGCCAATGAGCAGTTCTTC. This encodes CASSPGGANEQFF.

The chain combines TRBV5-1 with TRBJ1-1; no firm D call. Germline values: CDR1 SGHRS, CDR2 YFSETQ. Trimming stripped 2 bases from V and 0 bases from J, with 11 bases between. This CDR3 is 15 amino acids long. In DNA form, the CDR3 reads TGCGCCAGCAGCTTCGGGAGGGCCGTGAACACTGAAGCTTTCTTT. It is translated as CASSFGRAVNTEAFF.

The gene calls are TRBV7-2 and TRBJ2-5; TRBD2 matches at 12 bases. There are 15 residues in the CDR3. The junction had 6 bases not matched to a gene; V was cut back by 5 bases and J by 5 bases. From germline, CDR1 is SGHTA and CDR2 FQGNSA. The CDR3 DNA is TGTGCCAGCAGCACATCTAGCGGGGGGGTGGAGACCCAGTACTTC. As protein: CASSTSSGGVETQYF.

This chain links TRBV6-5 with TRBJ2-1; weak D call: TRBD1 (5 bases). The CDR3 length is 13 residues. Trimming removed 6 bases from V and 7 bases from J, with 13 bases in between. Germline V lookup: CDR1 MNHEY, CDR2 SVGAGI. The CDR3: CASSYDSWNEQFF. CDR3 nucleotides: TGTGCCAGCAGCTATGACAGCTGGAATGAGCAGTTCTTC.

The chain carries TRBV7-8 and TRBJ1-2; TRBD1 agrees at 8 bases. Germline lookup yields CDR1 SGHVS and CDR2 FQNEAQ. V was clipped by 6 bases and J by 7 bases; unmatched bases: 7. The CDR3 spans 13 residues. The CDR3 DNA sequence: TGTGCCAGCAGTTCGGACAGGGTGGCTGGCTACACCTTC. Protein sequence: CASSSDRVAGYTF.

The rearrangement uses TRBV2 and TRBJ2-2; unclear D gene. The CDR3 is 14 amino acids. Germline V gene lookup returns CDR1 SNHLY and CDR2 FYNNEI. The V and J ends lost 5 bases and 4 bases respectively, with 11 bases between them. The CDR3 coding sequence is TGTGCCAGCAGTACAAGTCGTGGCACCGGGGAGCTGTTTTTT. It specifies CASSTSRGTGELFF.

The gene calls are TRBV28 and TRBJ1-4, with 9 positions matching TRBD1. The CDR3 is made up of 15 amino acids. Germline V lookup: CDR1 MDHEN, CDR2 SYDVKM. J was trimmed by 5 bases and V by 6 bases; bases with no gene match: 7. The CDR3 reads CASSPGGQGNEKLFF. The CDR3 region has the DNA TGTGCCAGCAGCCCCGGGGGACAGGGAAATGAAAAACTGTTTTTT.

This clone was seen only once. The gene calls are TRBV10-2 and TRBJ2-1; 10 bases line up with TRBD2. The germline gives CDR1 WSHSY, CDR2 SAAADI. Germline trimming cut 5 bases from V and 7 bases from J; bases unmatched to any gene: 8. CDR3 length: 15 residues. This CDR3 reads CASSRERGGLNEQFF. The CDR3 nucleotides read TGCGCCAGCAGTCGGGAGCGGGGGGGCCTAAATGAGCAGTTCTTC.

The chain has TRBV15 and TRBJ2-4; 9 bases align to TRBD2. The J segment lost 6 bases and the V segment lost 3 bases, leaving 6 bases of the junction unmatched. CDR3 length: 15 amino acids. Germline V gene data show CDR1 as LNHNV and CDR2 as YYDKDF (reference sequence). The CDR3 spells CATSSGLLAGNIQYF. CDR3 bases: TGTGCCACCAGCAGTGGGCTACTAGCGGGAAACATTCAGTACTTC.